The clone carrying this TCR beta chain was recorded only once. This CDR3 comprises 14 residues. V trimming: 8 bases; J trimming: 0 bases; junction bases outside the gene matches: 6. Per the germline V gene, CDR1 is SNHLY and CDR2 is FYNNEI. Cohort placement rested on clinical history that participants reported themselves. The recovered donors of Cohort 3 showed two negative PCRs, clearance, or symptom resolution. The sample is drawn from a study of blood T cell repertoires in COVID-19. Authors' analysis steps: For nucleated cells, counts were estimated from reference gene primer amplification. Sequenced by immunoSEQ multiplex PCR; TCRdb stores in-frame clones only, minus some. D and trimming come from the DNA, and the V and J calls and clone size come from that table. The sample has about 370,000 clones, 75% to 90% seen once; the top ten hold approximately 1%.

The TCR was taken from a man younger than 35 who had recovered from COVID-19. The genes are TRBV2 and TRBJ1-1; TRBD1 matches at 7 bases. Sequenced material: PBMCs or T cells enriched from blood (not recorded which). CDR3 coding DNA: TGTGCCAGCGACCCGGACAGGCTGAACACTGAAGCTTTCTTT. Its protein is CASDPDRLNTEAFF.